This T cell receptor (beta chain) is drawn from a study of blood T cell repertoires in COVID-19. About the research overall: Acute-phase and convalescent COVID-19 samples originated in the United States, Italy and Spain.

Cohorts were determined from participant-reported clinical history. Donors of Cohort 3 who recovered were those that had two negative PCRs, clearance, or symptom resolution. Notes on this clone: Other DNA sequences of this sample code for an identical CDR3.

Study processing details: Estimation of nucleated cell counts relied on the amplification of reference gene primers. Here immunoSEQ multiplex PCR was the method, and the copy in TCRdb shows in-frame clones only, minus some. The V and J calls and clone size come from that table; D and trimming were worked out from the DNA. The table lists 310,000 or so clones, approximately 86% of them singletons. The germline V gene encodes CDR1 LGHDT and CDR2 YNNKEL (reference sequence). V shed 0 bases and J shed 8 bases, with 7 bases lying between them. The CDR3 extends over 12 amino acids. The sequenced sample was PBMCs or T cells enriched from blood (not recorded which). The clonotype was recovered from a young woman who had recovered from COVID-19. The rearrangement links TRBV3-1 (or the pseudogene TRBV3-2) to TRBJ1-2; no definite D call. The CDR3 reads CASSQDERGYTF. Written as DNA, the CDR3 is TGTGCCAGCAGCCAAGATGAGAGGGGCTACACCTTC.